This T cell receptor beta chain is drawn from a study of cytomegalovirus exposure and HLA in healthy donors (dated by TCRdb to 2016 to 2017). As for the study more broadly: The 650 to 750 repertoires of the first cohort and the roughly 120 validation repertoires were produced on the same platform, according to a later analysis. The study aimed to test whether signatures of past pathogen exposure could be identified by cataloging public T cell receptors. In addition to the first cohort of several hundred subjects, a separate validation cohort of approximately 130 different subjects was used. The study combined high-throughput TCR immunosequencing, statistical association of individual TCRs with disease status, and machine learning to predict cytomegalovirus infection status.

The CDR3 contains 15 residues, cysteine and phenylalanine counted. Just the 45-base CDR3 DNA is kept, in frame starting at base 1. CDR1 and CDR2, looked up from the germline V gene, are SGHAT and FQNNGV. Trimming at the junction amounts to 4 bases on V and 7 bases on J, and the germline ends lie 17 bases apart. Donors formed part of the validation cohort, which comprised over a hundred subjects and was distinct from the first cohort of several hundred subjects. Results and caveats for the whole study, not just this receptor: According to the authors, the approach could potentially be generalized to other disease states and immunological phenotypes. All 130 or so repertoires were used to score co-occurrence in the validation cohort in a later analysis, because that analysis had no HLA typing for the cohort. Of the cluster scores, roughly 95% were above 0 in a later analysis, which found that TCRs clustered in the first cohort also tended to co-occur in the approximately 120 validation repertoires. In vitro tests confirmed that a few of the cytomegalovirus-associated TCR beta chains recognize cytomegalovirus antigens. The study gave a list of 150 to 200 TCR beta chains associated with cytomegalovirus. In both the original and validation cohorts, the classifier was reported to diagnose cytomegalovirus status with high specificity and sensitivity. Across donors, most TCR sequences were observed very rarely, whereas some public TCRs were present in many individuals.

As for this clone: The antigen it recognizes is unknown. No much larger clonotype is one base removed from it; base qualities were not supplied.

Library construction relied on the immunoSEQ multiplex PCR assay. On the authors' methods: To diagnose cytomegalovirus status from the catalog of TCR beta chain sequences, a statistical classification framework was built. TCRdb limited this immuneACCESS table to in-frame rearrangements with V and J called. A share of clones is missing; checked studies link under half to unresolved V genes, and the rest is unexplained. The D gene and trimming were derived from the DNA, and the V and J assignments and clone size from that table. This sample has around 200,000 clones in its table, and about 91% of those were observed once. In total, the top ten clones hold around 3% of the sample.

This chain is built from TRBV11-2 and TRBJ2-1, and the D gene may be TRBD1, 6 bases matching. This receptor was taken from a woman younger than 35 in good health and CMV-seronegative. The specimen was PBMCs. CDR3 reads: CASSSTGTPVNEQFF. The DNA is as follows: TGTGCCAGCAGCTCTACTGGGACACCGGTGAATGAGCAGTTCTTC.